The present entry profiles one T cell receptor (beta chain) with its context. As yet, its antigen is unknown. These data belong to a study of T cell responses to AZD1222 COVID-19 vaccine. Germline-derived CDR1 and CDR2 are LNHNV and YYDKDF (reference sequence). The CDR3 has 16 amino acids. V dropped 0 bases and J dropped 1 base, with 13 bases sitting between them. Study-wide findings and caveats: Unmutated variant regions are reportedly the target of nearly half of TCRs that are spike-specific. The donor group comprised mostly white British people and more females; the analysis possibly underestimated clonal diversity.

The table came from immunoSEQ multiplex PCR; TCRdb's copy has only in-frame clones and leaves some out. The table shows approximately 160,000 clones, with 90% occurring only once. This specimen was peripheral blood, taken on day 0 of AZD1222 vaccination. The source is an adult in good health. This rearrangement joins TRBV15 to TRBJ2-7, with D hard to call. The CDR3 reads CATSRDVFSGSYEQYF. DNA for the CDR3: TGTGCCACCAGCAGAGATGTTTTTAGTGGGTCCTACGAGCAGTACTTC.